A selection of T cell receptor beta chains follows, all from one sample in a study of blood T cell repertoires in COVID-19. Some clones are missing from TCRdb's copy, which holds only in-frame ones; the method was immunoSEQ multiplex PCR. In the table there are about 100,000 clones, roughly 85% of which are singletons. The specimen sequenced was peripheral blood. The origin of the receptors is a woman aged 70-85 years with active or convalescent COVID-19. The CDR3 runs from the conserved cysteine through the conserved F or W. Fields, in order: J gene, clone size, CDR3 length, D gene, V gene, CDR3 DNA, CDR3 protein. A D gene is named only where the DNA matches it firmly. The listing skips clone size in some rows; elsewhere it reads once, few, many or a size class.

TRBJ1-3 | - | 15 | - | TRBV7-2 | TGTGCCAGCAACTTCGGGGGGACCTCTGGAAACACCATATATTTT | CASNFGGTSGNTIYF
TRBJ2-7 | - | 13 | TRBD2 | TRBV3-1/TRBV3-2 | TGTGCCAGCAGCCAAGGCGGGAGATCCGAGCAGTACTTC | CASSQGGRSEQYF
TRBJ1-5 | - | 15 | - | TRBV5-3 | TGTGCCAGAACCCGCGGCGGGCACGAAAATCAGCCCCAGCATTTT | CARTRGGHENQPQHF
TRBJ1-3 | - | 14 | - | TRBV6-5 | TGTGCCAGCAGTTACTCGCGCGGTGGAAACACCATATATTTT | CASSYSRGGNTIYF
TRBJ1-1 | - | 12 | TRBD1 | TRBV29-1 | TGCAGCGTGGACAGGGTCAACACTGAAGCTTTCTTT | CSVDRVNTEAFF
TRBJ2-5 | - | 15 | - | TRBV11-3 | TGTGCCAGCAGCTCTCGAACAGGGCCCAGAGAGACCCAGTACTTC | CASSSRTGPRETQYF
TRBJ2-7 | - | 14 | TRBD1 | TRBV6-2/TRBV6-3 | TGTGCCAGCAGTTCGGACAGGATCCTTAACGAGCAGTACTTC | CASSSDRILNEQYF
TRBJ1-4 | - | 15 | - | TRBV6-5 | TGTGCCACACAAAGACAGGCCGAATTTGGGGAAAAACTGTTTTTT | CATQRQAEFGEKLFF
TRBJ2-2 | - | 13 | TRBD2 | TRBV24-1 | TGTGCCACCAGGCGGGGGGGCACCGGGGAGCTGTTTTTT | CATRRGGTGELFF
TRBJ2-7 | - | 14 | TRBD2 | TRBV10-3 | TGTGCCATCACTGAAGCGGGAAAGGACTACGAGCAGTACTTC | CAITEAGKDYEQYF
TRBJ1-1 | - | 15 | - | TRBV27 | TGTGCCAGCAGTTTACACAGGGCTATGGACACTGAAGCTTTCTTT | CASSLHRAMDTEAFF
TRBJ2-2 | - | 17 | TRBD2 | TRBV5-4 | TGTGCCAGCAGCTTGTATGGGGGGGTCCTAAACACCGGGGAGCTGTTTTTT | CASSLYGGVLNTGELFF
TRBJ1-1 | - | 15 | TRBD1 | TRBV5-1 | TGCGCCAGCAGCTTGAACAGGGGGATGAACACTGAAGCTTTCTTT | CASSLNRGMNTEAFF
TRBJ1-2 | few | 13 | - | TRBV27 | TGTGCCAGCAGTTGGGGGAGGAGCGATCGCTACACCTTC | CASSWGRSDRYTF
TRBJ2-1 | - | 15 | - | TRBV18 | TGTGCCAGCTCACCCGGACAGACCTCCTACAATGAGCAGTTCTTC | CASSPGQTSYNEQFF
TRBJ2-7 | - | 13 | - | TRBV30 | TGTGCCTGGAGTTCGGCCAGGCGCGACGAGCAGTACTTC | CAWSSARRDEQYF
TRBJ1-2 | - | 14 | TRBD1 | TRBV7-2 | TGTGCCAGCAGCTTTGACACAGGGGGTAACGGCTACACCTTC | CASSFDTGGNGYTF